The 4 T cell receptor beta chains in this list originate from one sample, sequenced in a study of blood T cell repertoires in COVID-19. The method was immunoSEQ multiplex PCR; TCRdb's version includes in-frame clones alone and lacks a portion of them. The sample contains 190,000 or so clones, about 87% of which appear only once. The sequenced sample consisted of PBMCs or T cells enriched from blood (not recorded which). The receptors originated from a man aged 30 to 39 who had recovered from COVID-19.

This clone has a single count. This rearrangement joins TRBV7-9 to TRBJ2-7; the D is unclear. Trimming took 1 base from V and 3 from J, leaving 10 bases between them. The CDR3 is 14 residues long. Germline CDR1 is SEHNR and CDR2 is FQNEAQ (reference sequence). CDR3 sequence: CASSLVGSDYEQYF. CDR3 nucleotides: TGTGCCAGCAGCTTAGTGGGCTCCGACTACGAGCAGTACTTC. Drawing the rest from reference TRBV7-9 and TRBJ2-7, the complete variable domain is DTGVSQNPRHKITKRGQNVTFRCDPISEHNRLYWYRQTLGQGPEFLTYFQNEAQLEKSRLLSDRFSAERPKGSFSTLEIQRTEQGDSAMYLCASSLVGSDYEQYFGPGTRLTVT.

The chain employs TRBV30 and TRBJ2-5, with D possibly being TRBD1 (5 bases). Germline CDR1 and CDR2: GTSNPN and SVGIG (reference sequence). Trimming took off 1 base at V and 4 bases at J, with 16 bases between the two ends. The CDR3 extends over 15 amino acids. The CDR3: CAWSGVYGASETQYF. CDR3 coding DNA: TGTGCCTGGAGTGGGGTATATGGGGCATCAGAGACCCAGTACTTC.

The chain couples TRBV15 to TRBJ2-1; 7 nucleotides agree with TRBD2. After removal of 5 bases from V and 6 bases from J, the junction contained 7 bases not matched to a gene. CDR3 length: 14 residues. CDR1 LNHNV and CDR2 YYDKDF come from the germline V gene (reference sequence). CDR3 DNA sequence: TGTGCCACCAGCCCCGGGACTATTACCAATGAGCAGTTCTTC. Amino acid sequence: CATSPGTITNEQFF.

This clone appeared a single time. V gene TRBV7-2 combines with J gene TRBJ1-3; D is unresolved. With 1 base removed from V and 1 base from J, the gap between germline ends came to 8 bases. This CDR3 has 15 residues. The germline V gene has CDR1 SGHTA and CDR2 FQGNSA. CDR3 loop: CASSLERASGNTIYF. The CDR3 nucleotides read TGTGCCAGCAGCTTAGAGAGGGCTTCTGGAAACACCATATATTTT.